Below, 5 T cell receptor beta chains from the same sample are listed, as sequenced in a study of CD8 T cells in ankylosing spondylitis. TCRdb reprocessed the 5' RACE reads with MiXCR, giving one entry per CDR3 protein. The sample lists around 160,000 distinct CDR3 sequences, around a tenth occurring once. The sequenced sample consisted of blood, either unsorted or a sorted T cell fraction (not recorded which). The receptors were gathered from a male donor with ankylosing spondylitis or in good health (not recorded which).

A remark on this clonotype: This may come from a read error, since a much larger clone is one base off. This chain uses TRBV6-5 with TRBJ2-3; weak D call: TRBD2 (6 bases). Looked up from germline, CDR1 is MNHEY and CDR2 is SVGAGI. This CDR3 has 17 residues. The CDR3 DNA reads TGTGTCAGCAGTTACTCGAAGTTGGGGGGAGGCACAGATACGCAGTATTTT. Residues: CVSSYSKLGGGTDTQYF.

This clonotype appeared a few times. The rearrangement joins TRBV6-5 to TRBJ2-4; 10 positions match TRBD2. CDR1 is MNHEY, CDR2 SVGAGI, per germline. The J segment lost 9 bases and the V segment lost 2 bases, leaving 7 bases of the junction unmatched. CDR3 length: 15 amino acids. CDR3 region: CASSYGSSGSGIQYF. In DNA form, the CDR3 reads TGTGCCAGCAGTTACGGGTCTAGCGGGAGCGGCATTCAGTACTTC.

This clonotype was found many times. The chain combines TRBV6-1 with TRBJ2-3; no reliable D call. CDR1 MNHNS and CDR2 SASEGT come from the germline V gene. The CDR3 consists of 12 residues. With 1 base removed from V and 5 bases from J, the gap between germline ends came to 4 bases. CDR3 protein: CASSEGGDTQYF. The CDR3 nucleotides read TGTGCCAGCAGTGAAGGGGGAGATACGCAGTATTTT.

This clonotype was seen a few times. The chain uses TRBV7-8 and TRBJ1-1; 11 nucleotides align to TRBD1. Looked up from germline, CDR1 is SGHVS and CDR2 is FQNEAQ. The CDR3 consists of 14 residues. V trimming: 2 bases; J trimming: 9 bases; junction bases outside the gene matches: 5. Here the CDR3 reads CASSLRGTGGQAFF. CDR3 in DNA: TGTGCCAGCAGCTTACGGGGGACAGGGGGGCAAGCTTTCTTT.

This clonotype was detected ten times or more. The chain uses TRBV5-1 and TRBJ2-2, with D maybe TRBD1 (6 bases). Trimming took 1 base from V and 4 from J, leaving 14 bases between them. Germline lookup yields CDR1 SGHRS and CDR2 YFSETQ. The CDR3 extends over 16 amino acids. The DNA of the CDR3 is TGCGCCAGCAGCTTGAGGGCCAGCAGGGGCACCGGGGAGCTGTTTTTT. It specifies CASSLRASRGTGELFF.